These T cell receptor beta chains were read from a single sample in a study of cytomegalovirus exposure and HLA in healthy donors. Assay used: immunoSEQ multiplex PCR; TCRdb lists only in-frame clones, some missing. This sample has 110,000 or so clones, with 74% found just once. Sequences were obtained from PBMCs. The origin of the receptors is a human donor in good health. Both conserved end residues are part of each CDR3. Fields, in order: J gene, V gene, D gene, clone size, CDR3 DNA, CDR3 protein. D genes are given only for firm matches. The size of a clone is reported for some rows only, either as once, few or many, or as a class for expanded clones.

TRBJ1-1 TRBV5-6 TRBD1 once TGTGCCAGCAGCGCCACAGGGGGTATGAACACTGAAGCTTTCTTT CASSATGGMNTEAFF
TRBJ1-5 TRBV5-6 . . TGTGCCAGCAGTAGGGGTGCTCAACAGGAGCAGCCCCAGCATTTT CASSRGAQQEQPQHF
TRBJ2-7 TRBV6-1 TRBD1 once TGTGCCAGCAGTGAGTGGGGGACAGGTTCCTACGAGCAGTACTTC CASSEWGTGSYEQYF
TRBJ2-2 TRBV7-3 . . TGTGCCAGCAGTTACTCTGGGGGCAGGGGCACCGGGGAGCTGTTTTTT CASSYSGGRGTGELFF
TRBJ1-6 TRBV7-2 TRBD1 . TGTGCCAGCAGCGAAGGGACAGGGTTTGGATCACCCCTCCACTTT CASSEGTGFGSPLHF
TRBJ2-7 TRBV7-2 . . TGTGCCAGCAGCAGATCCGAGGGCCCTGCCTACGAGCAGTACTTC CASSRSEGPAYEQYF
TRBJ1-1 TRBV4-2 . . TGTGCCAGCAGCCAAGAGAGTCCTGAAACGAACAGGGAGAACACTGAAGCTTTCTTT CASSQESPETNRENTEAFF
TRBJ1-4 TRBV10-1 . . TGCGCCAGCATGCGGAGTCTCAATGAAAAACTGTTTTTT CASMRSLNEKLFF
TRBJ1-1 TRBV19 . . TGTGCCAGCTCCCTCGAGGGACTGTCGAACACTGAAGCTTTCTTT CASSLEGLSNTEAFF
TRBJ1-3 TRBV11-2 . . TGTGCCAGCAGCTTAGGTAACTCTGGAAACACCATATATTTT CASSLGNSGNTIYF
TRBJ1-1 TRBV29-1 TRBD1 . TGCAGCTCTGGGACAGGTTCGAGCACTGAAGCTTTCTTT CSSGTGSSTEAFF
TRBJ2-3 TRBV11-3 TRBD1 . TGTGCCAGCAGCCTTGGGACAGGGACAGATACGCAGTATTTT CASSLGTGTDTQYF
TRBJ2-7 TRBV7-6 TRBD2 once TGTGCCAGCAGCTTATATCAAGACAGCGGGAGCTCTCCCTACGAGCAGTACTTC CASSLYQDSGSSPYEQYF
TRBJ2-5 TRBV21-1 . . TGTGCCAGCCGACCTAAGGGGGACCAAGAGACCCAGTACTTC CASRPKGDQETQYF
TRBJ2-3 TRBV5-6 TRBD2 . TGTGCCAGTTCTAGGACTAGCGGGGGAACGGATACGCAGTATTTT CASSRTSGGTDTQYF
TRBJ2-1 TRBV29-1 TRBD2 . TGCAGCGCCACACGTCTTGCGGGAGTGGATAATGAGCAGTTCTTC CSATRLAGVDNEQFF
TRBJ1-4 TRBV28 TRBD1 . TGTGCCAGCAGTTTATTAACAGGGGCACTTAATGAAAAACTGTTTTTT CASSLLTGALNEKLFF
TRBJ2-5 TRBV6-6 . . TGTGCCAGCAGAACGGCAATAGACAGTCAAGAGACCCAGTACTTC CASRTAIDSQETQYF
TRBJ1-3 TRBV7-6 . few TGTGCCAGCAGCCTACAGGGCTACTCTGGAAACACCATATATTTT CASSLQGYSGNTIYF
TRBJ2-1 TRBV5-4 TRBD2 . TGTGCCAGCACATCCGGGACTAGCGGGAACAATGAGCAGTTCTTC CASTSGTSGNNEQFF
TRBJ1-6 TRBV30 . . TGTGCCTGTTGGACACTTAATTCACCCCTCCACTTT CACWTLNSPLHF
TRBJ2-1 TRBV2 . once TGTGCCAGCACCAAGATGGGGGGTGAGCAGTTCTTC CASTKMGGEQFF
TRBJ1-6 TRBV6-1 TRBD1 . TGTGCCAGCAGTGAGCGGGACAGGGTATGGACCCTCCACTTT CASSERDRVWTLHF
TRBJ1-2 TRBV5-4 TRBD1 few TGTGCCAGCAGCGAGGGACAGGGGGTCTATGGCTACACCTTC CASSEGQGVYGYTF
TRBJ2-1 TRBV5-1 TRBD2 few TGCGCCAGCAGCTCCGGACTAGCGGGGGGGCCAGGGGATGAGCAGTTCTTC CASSSGLAGGPGDEQFF
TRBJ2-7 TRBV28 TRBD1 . TGTGCCAGCACCTCACCCCCGGGACAGGGATCCTACGAGCAGTACTTC CASTSPPGQGSYEQYF
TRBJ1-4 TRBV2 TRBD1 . TGTGCCAGCAGCCTCGGACAGGGAAGCGGTGAAAAACTGTTTTTT CASSLGQGSGEKLFF
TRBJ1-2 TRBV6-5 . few TGTGCCAGCAGAACAACTACTAACTATGGCTACACCTTC CASRTTTNYGYTF
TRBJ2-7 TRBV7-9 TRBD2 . TGTGCCAGCAGCCCTGGGGGGACTAGCGGGACCACATACGAGCAGTACTTC CASSPGGTSGTTYEQYF
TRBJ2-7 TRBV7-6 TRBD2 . TGTGCCAGCAGCTTAGGACCCGGACTAGCGGGAGCATACGAGCAGTACTTC CASSLGPGLAGAYEQYF
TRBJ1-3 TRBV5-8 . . TGTGCCAGCAGCTTGGTTCTAGGAGGCGGAAACACCATATATTTT CASSLVLGGGNTIYF
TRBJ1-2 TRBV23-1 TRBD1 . TGCGCCAGCAGTCAACCCGAACAGGGGGCGAACTATGGCTACACCTTC CASSQPEQGANYGYTF
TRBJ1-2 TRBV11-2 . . TGTGCCAGCAGCTTTAGTAGGGGTGTGGGCTACACCTTC CASSFSRGVGYTF
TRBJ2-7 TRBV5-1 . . TGCGCCAGCAGCTTGGCCCCGACTAGAAATGACGAGCAGTACTTC CASSLAPTRNDEQYF
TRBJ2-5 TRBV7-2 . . TGTGCCAGCAGCCCCCATGGTCCTCAGGAGACCCAGTACTTC CASSPHGPQETQYF
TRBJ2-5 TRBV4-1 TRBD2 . TGCGCCAGCAGCCAAGATAGGGTAGCGGGGCCTGAAGAGACCCAGTACTTC CASSQDRVAGPEETQYF
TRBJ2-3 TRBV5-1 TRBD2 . TGCGCCAGCAGCTTGGGCGCCCTTAGCGGGACTCCCCTAGATACGCAGTATTTT CASSLGALSGTPLDTQYF
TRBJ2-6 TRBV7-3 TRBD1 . TGTGCCAGCAGCTTGGGACAGGGTTCTGGGGCCAACGTCCTGACTTTC CASSLGQGSGANVLTF
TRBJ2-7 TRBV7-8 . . TGTGCCAGCAGCGGAGGACTCGGTGCCTTGAGGTACGAGCAGTACTTC CASSGGLGALRYEQYF
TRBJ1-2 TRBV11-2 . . TGTGCCAGCAGCTTAGAAGCAACAGCCTCCTATGGCTACACCTTC CASSLEATASYGYTF
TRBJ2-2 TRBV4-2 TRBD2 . TGTGCCAGCAGCCTATCCGGACTAGCGGATAACACCGGGGAGCTGTTTTTT CASSLSGLADNTGELFF
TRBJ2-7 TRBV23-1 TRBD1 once TGCGCCAGCAGTCAATCGGGACAGGGCTACGAGCAGTACTTC CASSQSGQGYEQYF
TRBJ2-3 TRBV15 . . TGTGCCACCAGCACGAAAAGCCCGCAAAGAGATACGCAGTATTTT CATSTKSPQRDTQYF